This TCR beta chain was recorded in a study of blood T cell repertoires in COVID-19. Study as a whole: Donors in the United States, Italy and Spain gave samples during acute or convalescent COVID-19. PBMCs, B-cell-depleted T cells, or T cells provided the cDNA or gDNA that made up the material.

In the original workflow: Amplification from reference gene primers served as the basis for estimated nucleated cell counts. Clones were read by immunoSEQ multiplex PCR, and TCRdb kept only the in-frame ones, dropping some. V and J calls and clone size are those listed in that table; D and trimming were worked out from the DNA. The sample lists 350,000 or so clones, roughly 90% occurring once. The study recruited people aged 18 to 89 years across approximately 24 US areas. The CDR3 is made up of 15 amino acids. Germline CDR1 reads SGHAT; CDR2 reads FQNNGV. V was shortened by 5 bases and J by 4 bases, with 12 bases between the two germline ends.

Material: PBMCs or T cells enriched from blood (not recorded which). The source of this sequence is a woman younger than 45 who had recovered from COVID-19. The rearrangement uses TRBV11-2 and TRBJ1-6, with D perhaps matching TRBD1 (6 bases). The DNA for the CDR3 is TGTGCCAGCAGCAACCCCAGGGGATATAATTCACCCCTCCACTTT. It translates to CASSNPRGYNSPLHF.